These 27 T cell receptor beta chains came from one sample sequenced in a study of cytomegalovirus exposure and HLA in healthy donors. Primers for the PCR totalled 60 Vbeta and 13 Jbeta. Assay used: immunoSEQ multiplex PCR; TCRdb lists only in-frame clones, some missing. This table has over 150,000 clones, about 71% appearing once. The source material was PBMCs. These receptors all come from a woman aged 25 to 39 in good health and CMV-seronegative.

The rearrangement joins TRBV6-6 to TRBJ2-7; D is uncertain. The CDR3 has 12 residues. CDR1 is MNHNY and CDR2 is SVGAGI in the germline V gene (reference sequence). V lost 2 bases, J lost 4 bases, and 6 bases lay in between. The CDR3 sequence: CASSYNLYEQYF. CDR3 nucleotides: TGTGCCAGCAGTTACAATCTTTACGAGCAGTACTTC.

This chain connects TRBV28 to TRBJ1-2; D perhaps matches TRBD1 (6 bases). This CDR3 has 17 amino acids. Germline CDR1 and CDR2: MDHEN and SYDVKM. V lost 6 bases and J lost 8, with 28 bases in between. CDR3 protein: CASSSIKGTSLFRGYTF. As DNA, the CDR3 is TGTGCCAGCAGCTCAATTAAGGGGACAAGCCTGTTCCGGGGCTACACCTTC.

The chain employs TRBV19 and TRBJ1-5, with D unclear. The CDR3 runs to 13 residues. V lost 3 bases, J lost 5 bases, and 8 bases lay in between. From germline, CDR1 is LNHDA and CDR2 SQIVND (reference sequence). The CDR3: CASSIYTDQPQHF. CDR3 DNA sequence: TGTGCCAGTAGTATTTATACGGATCAGCCCCAGCATTTT.

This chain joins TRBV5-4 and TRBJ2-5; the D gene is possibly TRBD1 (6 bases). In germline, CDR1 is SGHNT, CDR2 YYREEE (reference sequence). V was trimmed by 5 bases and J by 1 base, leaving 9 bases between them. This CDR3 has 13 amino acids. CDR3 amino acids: CASSLGAQETQYF. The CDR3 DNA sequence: TGTGCCAGCAGTCTGGGGGCCCAAGAGACCCAGTACTTC.

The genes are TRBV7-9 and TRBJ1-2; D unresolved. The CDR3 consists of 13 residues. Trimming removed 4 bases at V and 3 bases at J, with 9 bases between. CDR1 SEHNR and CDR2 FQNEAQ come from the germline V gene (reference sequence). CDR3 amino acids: CASSSDSYYGYTF. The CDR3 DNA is TGTGCCAGCAGCTCCGACTCCTACTATGGCTACACCTTC.

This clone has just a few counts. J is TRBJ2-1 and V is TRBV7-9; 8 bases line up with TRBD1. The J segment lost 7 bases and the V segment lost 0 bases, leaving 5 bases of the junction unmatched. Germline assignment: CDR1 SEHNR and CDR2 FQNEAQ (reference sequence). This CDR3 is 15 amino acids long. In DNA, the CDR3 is TGTGCCAGCAGCTTAGCCCAGGGGGCGCGGAATGAGCAGTTCTTC. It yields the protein CASSLAQGARNEQFF.

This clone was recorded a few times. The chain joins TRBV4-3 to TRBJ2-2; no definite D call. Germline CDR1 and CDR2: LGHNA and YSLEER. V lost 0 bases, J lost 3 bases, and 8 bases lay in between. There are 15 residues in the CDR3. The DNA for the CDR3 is TGCGCCAGCAGCCAAGATTACTCCGACACCGGGGAGCTGTTTTTT. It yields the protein CASSQDYSDTGELFF.

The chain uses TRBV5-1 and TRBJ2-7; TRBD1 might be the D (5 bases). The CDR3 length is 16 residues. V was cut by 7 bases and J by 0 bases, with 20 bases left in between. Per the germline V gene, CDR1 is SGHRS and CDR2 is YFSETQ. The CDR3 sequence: CASSLGGAASSYEQYF. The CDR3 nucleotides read TGCGCCAGCTCCTTAGGTGGGGCCGCCAGCTCCTACGAGCAGTACTTC.

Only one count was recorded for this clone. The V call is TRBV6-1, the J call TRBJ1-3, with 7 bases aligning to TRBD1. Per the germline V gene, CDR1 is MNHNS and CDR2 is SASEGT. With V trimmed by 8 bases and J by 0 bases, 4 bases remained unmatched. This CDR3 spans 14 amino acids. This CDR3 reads CASLRDSSGNTIYF. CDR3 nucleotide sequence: TGTGCCAGCCTGCGGGACAGCTCTGGAAACACCATATATTTT.

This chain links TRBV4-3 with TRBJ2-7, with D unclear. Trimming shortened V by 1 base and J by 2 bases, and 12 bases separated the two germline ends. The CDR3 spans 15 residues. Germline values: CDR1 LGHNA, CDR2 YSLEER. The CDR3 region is CASSQGNKPTYEQYF. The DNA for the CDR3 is TGCGCCAGCAGCCAAGGCAACAAACCCACCTACGAGCAGTACTTC.

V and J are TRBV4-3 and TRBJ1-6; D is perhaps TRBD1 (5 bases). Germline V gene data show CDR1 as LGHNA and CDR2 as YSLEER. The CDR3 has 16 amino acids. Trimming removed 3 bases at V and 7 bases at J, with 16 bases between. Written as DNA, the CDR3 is TGCGCCAGCAGCCAGAGTACGGGACTGGGGAATTCACCCCTCCACTTT. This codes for CASSQSTGLGNSPLHF.

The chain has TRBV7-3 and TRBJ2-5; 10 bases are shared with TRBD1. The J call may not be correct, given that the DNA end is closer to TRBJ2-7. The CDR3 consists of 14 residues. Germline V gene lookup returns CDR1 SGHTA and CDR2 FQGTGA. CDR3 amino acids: CASSSGQGAYEQYF. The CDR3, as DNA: TGTGCCAGCAGCTCCGGACAGGGGGCCTACGAGCAGTACTTC.

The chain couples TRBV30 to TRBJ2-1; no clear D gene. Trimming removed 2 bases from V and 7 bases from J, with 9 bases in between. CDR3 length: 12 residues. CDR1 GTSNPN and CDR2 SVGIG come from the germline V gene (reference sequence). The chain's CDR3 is CAWSITINEQFF. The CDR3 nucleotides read TGTGCCTGGAGTATCACTATAAATGAGCAGTTCTTC.

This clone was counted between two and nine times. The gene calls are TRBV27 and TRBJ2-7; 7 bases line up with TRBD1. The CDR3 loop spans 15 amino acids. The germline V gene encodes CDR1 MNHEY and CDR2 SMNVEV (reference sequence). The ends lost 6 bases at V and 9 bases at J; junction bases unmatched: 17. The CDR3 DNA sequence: TGTGCCAGCAGCGTTGATCCTAGAGGGGGCGTCAGGCAGTACTTC. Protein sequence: CASSVDPRGGVRQYF.

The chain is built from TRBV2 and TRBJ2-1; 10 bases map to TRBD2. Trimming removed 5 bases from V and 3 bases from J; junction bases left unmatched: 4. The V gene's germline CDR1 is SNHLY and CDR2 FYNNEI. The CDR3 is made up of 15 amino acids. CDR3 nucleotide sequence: TGTGCCAGCAGTCTAGCGGGAGAGCGCTACAATGAGCAGTTCTTC. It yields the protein CASSLAGERYNEQFF.

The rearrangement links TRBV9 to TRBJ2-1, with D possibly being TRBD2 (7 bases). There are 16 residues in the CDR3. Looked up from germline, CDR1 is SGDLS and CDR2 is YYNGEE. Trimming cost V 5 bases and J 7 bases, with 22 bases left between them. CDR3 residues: CASSGGAGAPSNEQFF. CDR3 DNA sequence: TGTGCCAGCAGTGGGGGGGCGGGGGCACCCTCAAATGAGCAGTTCTTC. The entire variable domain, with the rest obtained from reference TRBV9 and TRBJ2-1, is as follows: DSGVTQTPKHLITATGQRVTLRCSPRSGDLSVYWYQQSLDQGLQFLIQYYNGEERAKGNILERFSAQQFPDLHSELNLSSLELGDSALYFCASSGGAGAPSNEQFFGPGTRLTVL.

In DNA form, the CDR3 reads TGTGCCAGCAGCCGGGACCCACGCGGGAAGAACACTGAAGCTTTCTTT. Protein product: CASSRDPRGKNTEAFF. The chain combines TRBV5-5 with TRBJ1-1, with D possibly being TRBD1 (5 bases). The CDR3 has 16 residues. The germline CDR1 and CDR2 sequences are SGHKS and YYEKEE (reference sequence). Trimming cost V 4 bases and J 1 base, with 17 bases left between them.

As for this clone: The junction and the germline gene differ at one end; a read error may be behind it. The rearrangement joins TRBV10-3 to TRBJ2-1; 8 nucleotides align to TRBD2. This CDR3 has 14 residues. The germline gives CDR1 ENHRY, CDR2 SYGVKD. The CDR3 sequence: CASSDGGRYNEQFF. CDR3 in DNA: TGTGCCAGCAGTGATGGCGGGAGGTACAATGAGCAGTTCTTC.

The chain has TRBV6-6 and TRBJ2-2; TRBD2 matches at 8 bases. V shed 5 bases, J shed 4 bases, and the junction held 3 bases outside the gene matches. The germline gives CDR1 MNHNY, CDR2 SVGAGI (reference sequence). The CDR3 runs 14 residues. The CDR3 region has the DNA TGTGCCAGCAGTCTAGCGGGCCTCACCGGGGAGCTGTTTTTT. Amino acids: CASSLAGLTGELFF.

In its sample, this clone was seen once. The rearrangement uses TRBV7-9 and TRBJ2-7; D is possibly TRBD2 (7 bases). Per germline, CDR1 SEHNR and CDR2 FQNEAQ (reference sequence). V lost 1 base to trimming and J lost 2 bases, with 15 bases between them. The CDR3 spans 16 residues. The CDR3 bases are TGTGCCAGCAGCTTAGTTGGTCGGGGGGCCGCCTACGAGCAGTACTTC. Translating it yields CASSLVGRGAAYEQYF. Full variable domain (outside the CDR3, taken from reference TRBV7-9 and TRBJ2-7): DTGVSQNPRHKITKRGQNVTFRCDPISEHNRLYWYRQTLGQGPEFLTYFQNEAQLEKSRLLSDRFSAERPKGSFSTLEIQRTEQGDSAMYLCASSLVGRGAAYEQYFGPGTRLTVT.

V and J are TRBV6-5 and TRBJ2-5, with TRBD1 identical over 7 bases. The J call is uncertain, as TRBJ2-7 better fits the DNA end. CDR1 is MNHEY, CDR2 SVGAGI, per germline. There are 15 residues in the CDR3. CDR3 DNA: TGTGCCAGCAGCCTAACAGGGGATCGTACCCACGAGCAGTACTTC. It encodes CASSLTGDRTHEQYF.

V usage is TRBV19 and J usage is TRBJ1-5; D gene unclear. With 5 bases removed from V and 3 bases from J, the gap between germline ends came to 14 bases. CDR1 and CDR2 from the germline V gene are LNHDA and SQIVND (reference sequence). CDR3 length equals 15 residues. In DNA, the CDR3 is TGTGCCAGTAGTTTGCAAGGAGGTCCCAATCAGCCCCAGCATTTT. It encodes CASSLQGGPNQPQHF.

In DNA, the CDR3 is TGCGCCAGCAGCTTGGGACAGGCGAGGGGTGACACCGGGGAGCTGTTTTTT. Protein sequence: CASSLGQARGDTGELFF. V is TRBV5-1 and J is TRBJ2-2; a possible D gene is TRBD1 (6 bases). From germline, CDR1 is SGHRS and CDR2 YFSETQ. CDR3 length: 17 residues. V lost 0 bases and J lost 3, with 15 bases in between.

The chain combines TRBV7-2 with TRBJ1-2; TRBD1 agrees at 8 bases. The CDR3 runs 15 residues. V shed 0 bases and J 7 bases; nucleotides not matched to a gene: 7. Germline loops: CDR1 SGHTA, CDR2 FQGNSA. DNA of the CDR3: TGTGCCAGCAGCTTAGCCGGGACAGGTGGACGTGGCTACACCTTC. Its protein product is CASSLAGTGGRGYTF.

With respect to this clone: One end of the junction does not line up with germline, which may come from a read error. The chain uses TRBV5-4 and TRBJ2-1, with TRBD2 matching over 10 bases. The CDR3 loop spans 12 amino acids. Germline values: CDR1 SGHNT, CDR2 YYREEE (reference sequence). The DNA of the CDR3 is TGTGCCAGCAGCTTGACTAGCGGGAACGATCTCTTC. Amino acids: CASSLTSGNDLF.

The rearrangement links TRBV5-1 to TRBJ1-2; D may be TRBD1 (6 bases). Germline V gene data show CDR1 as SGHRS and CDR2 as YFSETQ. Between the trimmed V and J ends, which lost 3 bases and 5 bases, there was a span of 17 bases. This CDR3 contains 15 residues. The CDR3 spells CASSWGRDTKYGYTF. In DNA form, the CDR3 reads TGCGCCAGCAGCTGGGGGCGAGACACGAAGTATGGCTACACCTTC.

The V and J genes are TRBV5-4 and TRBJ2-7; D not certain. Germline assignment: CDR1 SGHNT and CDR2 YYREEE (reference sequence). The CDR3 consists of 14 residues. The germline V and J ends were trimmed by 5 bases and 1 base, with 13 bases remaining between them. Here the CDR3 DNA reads TGTGCCAGCAGTGTTAGCCAGTCATCCTACGAGCAGTACTTC. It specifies CASSVSQSSYEQYF.